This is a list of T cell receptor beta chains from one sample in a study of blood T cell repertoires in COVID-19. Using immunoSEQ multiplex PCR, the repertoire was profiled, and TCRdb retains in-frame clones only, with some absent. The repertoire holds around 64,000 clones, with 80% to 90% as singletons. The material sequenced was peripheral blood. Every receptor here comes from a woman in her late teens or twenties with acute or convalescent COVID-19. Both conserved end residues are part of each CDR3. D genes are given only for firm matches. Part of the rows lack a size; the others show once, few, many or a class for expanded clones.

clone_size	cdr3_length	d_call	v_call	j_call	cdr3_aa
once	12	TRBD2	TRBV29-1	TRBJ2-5	CSVGDYSETQYF
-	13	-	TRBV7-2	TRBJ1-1	CASSGGQNTEAFF
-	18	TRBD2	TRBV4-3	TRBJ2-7	CASSQDYGYGRVSYEQYF
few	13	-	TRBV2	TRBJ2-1	CASSVSGINEQFF
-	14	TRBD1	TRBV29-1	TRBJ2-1	CSVDTGTVYNEQFF
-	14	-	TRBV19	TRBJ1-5	CASSNGQLYQPQHF
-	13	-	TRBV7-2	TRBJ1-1	CASSPLWNTEAFF
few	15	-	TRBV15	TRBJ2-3	CATSREWGGTDTQYF
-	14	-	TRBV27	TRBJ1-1	CASSLGRSNTEAFF
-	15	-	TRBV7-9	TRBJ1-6	CASSLVTGSNSPLHF
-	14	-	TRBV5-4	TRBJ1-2	CASSFAGHDYGYTF